Detailed here is one T cell receptor beta chain. No cognate antigen has been identified for it. Base qualities are not at hand, and no much larger clone is one base apart. This specimen comes from a study of blood T cells in healthy people across ages (dated by TCRdb to the mid-2010s). At the level of the whole study: In model experiments, roughly one uniquely barcoded TCR beta cDNA molecule per two T cells was captured by template switching. Four age groups were formed from the donors: young (average about 16 years), middle-aged (approximately 40), aged (more than 55) and long-lived (approximately 80). To track age-related changes in TCR beta repertoire diversity, the study relied on deep sequencing normalized with unique cDNA molecular identifiers. For two donors (one aged 18 to 30 and one aged 80 or older), the study analyzed two additional independent replicas of 1 million unique cDNA reads from the same blood draw. Donors of different ages were randomly distributed across sequencing lanes to avoid experimental bias.

Donors were around 37 systemically healthy Caucasian individuals from Russia aged roughly 6 to 95 years. About 10 milliliters of peripheral blood were collected from each donor into EDTA-treated Vacutainer tubes. Ficoll-Paque density-gradient centrifugation was used to isolate PBMCs, with at least 6.5 million obtained per sample. Total RNA was extracted from PBMCs with Trizol reagent, with at least 6 micrograms obtained per sample. Naive CD45RAhigh/CD27high T cell percentages were measured by flow cytometry on a PBMC aliquot from every donor. Based on the germline V gene (reference sequence), the CDR1 and CDR2 sequences are DFQATT and SNEGSKA. V and J are truncated by 0 bases and 2 bases respectively, leaving an intervening sequence of 11 bases. The CDR3, from cysteine to phenylalanine, totals 14 residues. Only the CDR3 DNA is retained, 42 bases long and in frame from the first base. Broad study findings and their caveats: Observed TCR beta diversity per million T cells fell roughly linearly with age, and a significant reduction was already apparent by age around 40. The CMV infection status of donors was not known, potentially confounding age-related changes in expanded clonotypes. Observed TCR beta diversity correlated strongly with the percentage of naive T cells measured by flow cytometry. Compared with the aged group, the long-lived group had more naive CD4+ T cells, fewer expanded clones and increased TCR diversity, a pattern suggesting age selection. Estimates of total diversity based on one million sequenced T cells were regarded as lower bounds and as underestimates. Because profiling used bulk unsorted PBMCs, naive and antigen-experienced compartments could not be compared conclusively.

Libraries were made using 5' RACE. TCRdb lists the instrument as Illumina HiSeq 2500. A second PCR of about 6 to 11 cycles was run with a J-beta primer mix and a sample-barcoded 5' primer. Each TCR beta cDNA molecule received a unique molecular identifier from a template-switch 5' adaptor carrying 12 random nucleotides. Each sample yielded at least 2.5 million CDR3-containing paired-end reads. The Mint cDNA synthesis kit, primed by a TRBC-specific oligonucleotide, was used to synthesize first-strand cDNA from all RNA. Following uracil-DNA glycosylase treatment, all cDNA underwent a first 18-cycle PCR with the universal primers M1SS and BC2_uni_R. In the paper's pipeline: Normalization of each sample was performed by random selection of 1 million high-quality reads, each carrying a distinct molecular identifier. Reads sharing molecular identifiers were discarded rather than binned into consensus sequences. CDR3 identification, clonotype clustering and error correction used MiTCR with a Q25 quality threshold and the strictest error-elimination algorithm. A nonparametric unseen species model with Euler transformation was used to estimate a lower bound on total TCR beta diversity. TCRdb's own reprocessing of the public reads used fastp at Q25 and MiXCR and kept productive beta chains. Duplicate CDR3 protein sequences are folded into a single record with the most common DNA and genes. TCRdb's processing, not the authors', yielded these V and J calls. Present in this sample are 1 million or so distinct CDR3 sequences, over 35% of which were seen just once. Clones ranked in the top ten supply 18% of the sample.

This TCR was recovered from a woman aged 55-70 years in good health. The V gene is TRBV20-1 and the J gene is TRBJ2-7; the D gene cannot be named for sure. The sequenced sample consisted of blood. The CDR3 region: CSARDRLKPYEQYF. The DNA is TGCAGTGCTAGAGATCGGCTAAAGCCCTACGAGCAGTACTTC.